One sample yielded the 12 T cell receptor beta chains listed below, sequenced in a study of Ad26.COV2.S vaccination and SARS-CoV-2 variants (TCRdb year 2021). Library preparation used the immunoSEQ multiplex PCR assay. The table was pulled from immuneACCESS by TCRdb, which kept in-frame rearrangements only. Such tables lose some clones; where checked, under half of the loss comes from unresolved V genes, and the rest has no known cause. This sample holds 300,000 to 400,000 clones; approximately 90% were observed only once. Jointly, the top ten make up 3.9% of the sample. The time point tag for this specimen amounts to: individuals recovered from natural SARS-CoV-2 infection. The material was peripheral blood, obtained after recovery from COVID-19. These receptors were taken from a human donor who had recovered from COVID-19.

The V call is TRBV9, the J call TRBJ1-4; D ambiguous. The CDR3 runs to 12 residues. Trimming left V 0 bases short and J 6 bases short, with 3 bases between. CDR1 and CDR2 from the germline V gene are SGDLS and YYNGEE. This chain's CDR3 is CASSVGDEKLFF. DNA for the CDR3: TGTGCCAGCAGCGTAGGGGATGAAAAACTGTTTTTT.

The V call is TRBV5-1, the J call TRBJ1-2, with TRBD1 identical over 11 bases. The CDR3 sequence is 15 residues long. The trim removed 3 bases at V and 6 bases at J, leaving 7 bases unmatched. From germline, CDR1 is SGHRS and CDR2 YFSETQ. DNA for the CDR3: TGCGCCAGCAGCTGGACAGGGGGCGGCGGCGATGGCTACACCTTC. This codes for CASSWTGGGGDGYTF.

This chain connects TRBV6-6 to TRBJ1-1; no clear D gene. The CDR3 is 10 residues long. Germline V gene data show CDR1 as MNHNY and CDR2 as SVGAGI (reference sequence). V was pared by 8 bases and J by 8 bases, with 9 bases between. CDR3 amino acids: CASGRPEAFF. The CDR3 DNA sequence: TGTGCCAGCGGAAGGCCCGAAGCTTTCTTT.

The V and J genes are TRBV7-9 and TRBJ2-7; D is perhaps TRBD1 (6 bases). With 0 bases removed from V and 7 bases from J, the gap between germline ends came to 10 bases. The length of the CDR3 is 13 residues. Germline assignment: CDR1 SEHNR and CDR2 FQNEAQ (reference sequence). As DNA, the CDR3 is TGTGCCAGCAGCTTAGCGGTCAGGGGAGAGCAGTACTTC. Its translation is CASSLAVRGEQYF.

The chain joins TRBV6-5 to TRBJ1-1; tentatively, D is TRBD1 (6 bases). This CDR3 region has 16 residues. Germline values: CDR1 MNHEY, CDR2 SVGAGI. Trimming took off 1 base at V and 0 bases at J, with 12 bases between the two ends. The CDR3 is CASSYFGGPMNTEAFF. CDR3 in DNA: TGTGCCAGCAGTTACTTTGGGGGCCCCATGAACACTGAAGCTTTCTTT.

This clone has only one observation. V is TRBV13 and J is TRBJ1-3; D gene uncertain. The CDR3 sequence is 14 residues long. From germline, CDR1 is PRHDT and CDR2 FYEKMQ (reference sequence). The V end was cut by 5 bases, the J end by 2 bases, with 10 bases between. CDR3 sequence: CASSEQDPGNTIYF. The CDR3 region has the DNA TGTGCCAGCAGCGAGCAGGATCCTGGAAACACCATATATTTT.

The chain links TRBV7-8 to TRBJ2-7, with a possible D match to TRBD2 (6 bases). Trimming took 3 bases from V and 9 from J, leaving 12 bases between them. Per the germline V gene, CDR1 is SGHVS and CDR2 is FQNEAQ. The CDR3 covers 12 residues. The CDR3 here is CASSFQGLGQYF. In nucleotides, the CDR3 is TGTGCCAGCAGCTTTCAGGGACTCGGGCAGTACTTC.

The chain joins TRBV13 to TRBJ1-1, with a possible D match to TRBD1 (5 bases). CDR3 length equals 13 residues. The germline V gene encodes CDR1 PRHDT and CDR2 FYEKMQ (reference sequence). The ends were cut back, 2 bases at V and 2 bases at J, with 6 bases in the middle. CDR3: CASSLTGNTEAFF. Here the CDR3 DNA reads TGTGCCAGCAGCTTAACAGGTAACACTGAAGCTTTCTTT.

The gene calls are TRBV15 and TRBJ1-2, with D possibly being TRBD1 (5 bases). From germline, CDR1 is LNHNV and CDR2 YYDKDF (reference sequence). The CDR3 loop spans 14 amino acids. V was cut by 0 bases and J by 6 bases, with 11 bases left in between. The CDR3, as DNA: TGTGCCACCAGCAGAGATCGATCAGGGAATGGCTACACCTTC. Its translation: CATSRDRSGNGYTF.

The chain employs TRBV5-1 and TRBJ2-1, with 7 bases lining up with TRBD2. The CDR3 loop spans 17 amino acids. CDR1 and CDR2 (germline): SGHRS, YFSETQ. V shed 2 bases, J shed 4 bases, and the junction held 12 bases outside the gene matches. The CDR3 coding sequence is TGCGCCAGCAGCTTCCCCCCGGGGGGTGCCGATTACAATGAGCAGTTCTTC. Protein product: CASSFPPGGADYNEQFF.

The J gene is TRBJ1-4, the V gene TRBV6-1; D unresolved. There are 15 residues in the CDR3. From germline, CDR1 is MNHNS and CDR2 SASEGT. Trimming took off 3 bases at V and 7 bases at J, with 15 bases between the two ends. The CDR3 DNA reads as TGTGCCAGCAGTGACCACCCCCGGGTCGGTGAAAAACTGTTTTTT. It specifies CASSDHPRVGEKLFF.

This clone was detected only once. This sequence joins TRBV5-6 and TRBJ2-5; TRBD2 matches 11 bases. Per germline, CDR1 SGHDT and CDR2 YYEEEE. The CDR3 totals 15 residues. With 4 bases clipped from V and 2 bases from J, the junction kept 4 bases outside the gene matches. CDR3 amino acids: CASSLTSGGQETQYF. Written as DNA, the CDR3 is TGTGCCAGCAGCCTTACTAGCGGGGGACAAGAGACCCAGTACTTC. Filled out from reference TRBV5-6 and TRBJ2-5, the complete variable domain reads DAGVTQSPTHLIKTRGQQVTLRCSPKSGHDTVSWYQQALGQGPQFIFQYYEEEERQRGNFPDRFSGHQFPNYSSELNVNALLLGDSALYLCASSLTSGGQETQYFGPGTRLLVL.